This T cell receptor (beta chain) was identified during a study of human T cells and chemical hapten exposure. Study-level information: Weekly administration of diphenylcyclopropenone to the scalp of patients continued throughout the roughly 24-week study.

Unique molecular identifiers were affixed to discrete cDNA molecules within the library. MiXCR was run by TCRdb on the RACE reads, yielding one entry per CDR3 protein. The sample has some 360,000 distinct CDR3 sequences; more than 4.5% are singletons. In this sample, this clonotype turned up a few times. Its antigen is undetermined. V trimming: 0 bases; J trimming: 10 bases; junction bases outside the gene matches: 9. The CDR3 length is 15 residues. Germline V gene lookup returns CDR1 SGHNT and CDR2 YYREEE (reference sequence). Points from the study as a whole: Versus controls, significantly more large CDR3 similarity clusters arose from expanded TCRs.

The time point was: pre-sensitization, week 0. Treatment here: therapeutic diphenylcyclopropenone sensitization with weekly scalp DPC. This clonotype was obtained from a woman aged 45 to 65 with alopecia areata. Some clones in this sample may be carry-over from other donors' samples. The genes are TRBV5-4 and TRBJ2-1; the match to TRBD1 covers 8 bases. The material sequenced was whole blood, taken in connection with sensitization to the hapten diphenylcyclopropenone (DPC). CDR3 region: CASSLDPAGGGEQFF. CDR3 nucleotide sequence: TGTGCCAGCAGCTTGGACCCAGCAGGGGGCGGGGAGCAGTTCTTC.